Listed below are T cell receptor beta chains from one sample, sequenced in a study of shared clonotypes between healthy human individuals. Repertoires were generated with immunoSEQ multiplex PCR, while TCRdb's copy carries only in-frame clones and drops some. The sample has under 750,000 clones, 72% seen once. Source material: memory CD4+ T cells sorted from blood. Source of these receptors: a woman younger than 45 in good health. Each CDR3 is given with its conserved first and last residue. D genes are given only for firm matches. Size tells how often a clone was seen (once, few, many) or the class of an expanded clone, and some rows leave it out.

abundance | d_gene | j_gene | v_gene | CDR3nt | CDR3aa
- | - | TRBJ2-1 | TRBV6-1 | TGTGCCAGCAGTGAGGGTTCCAGCGGCGTCTACAATGAGCAGTTCTTC | CASSEGSSGVYNEQFF
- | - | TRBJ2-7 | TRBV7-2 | TGTGCCAGCAGCTTATCTGTTTTGGTAACCCACGAGCAGTACTTC | CASSLSVLVTHEQYF
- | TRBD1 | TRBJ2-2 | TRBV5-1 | TGCGCCAGCAGCGCAGGACAGGGGGCGAACACCGGGGAGCTGTTTTTT | CASSAGQGANTGELFF
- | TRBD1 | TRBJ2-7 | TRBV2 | TGTGCCAGCAGTGAACAGGGACAGGGAGGTACCTACGAGCAGTACTTC | CASSEQGQGGTYEQYF
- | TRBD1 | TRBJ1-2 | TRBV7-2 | TGTGCCAGCAGCGAGGCAGGGGGCCGGAACTATGGCTACACCTTC | CASSEAGGRNYGYTF
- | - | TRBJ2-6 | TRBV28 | TGTGCCAGCAGTTTCACACATTCAAGCTCTGGGGCCAACGTCCTGACTTTC | CASSFTHSSSGANVLTF
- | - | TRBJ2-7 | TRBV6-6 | TGTGCCAGCAGTTACGAGTTGTACCTCGGGCAGTACTTC | CASSYELYLGQYF
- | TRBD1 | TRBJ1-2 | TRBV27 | TGTGCCAGCAGGTCGACAGGGAACCACTATGGCTACACCTTC | CASRSTGNHYGYTF
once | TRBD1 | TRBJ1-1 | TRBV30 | TGTGCCTGGGGAACCGGGACAGCTACGAACACTGAAGCTTTCTTT | CAWGTGTATNTEAFF
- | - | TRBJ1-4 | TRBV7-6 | TGTGCCAGCAGCTTATATTTGGGGGCAACTAATGAAAAACTGTTTTTT | CASSLYLGATNEKLFF
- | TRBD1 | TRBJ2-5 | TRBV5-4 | TGTGCCAGCAGCTTGTTGGGACAGGGGCAAGAGACCCAGTACTTC | CASSLLGQGQETQYF
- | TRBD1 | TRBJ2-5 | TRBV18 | TGTGCCAGCTCACCAAACAGGGGAAAAGAGACCCAGTACTTC | CASSPNRGKETQYF
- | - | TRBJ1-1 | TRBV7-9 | TGTGCCAGCAGCCCCCAGTTTGGTGAAGCTTTCTTT | CASSPQFGEAFF
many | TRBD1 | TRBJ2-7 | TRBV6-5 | TGTGCCAGCAATTTACAGGGGTCACCCTACGAGCAGTACTTC | CASNLQGSPYEQYF
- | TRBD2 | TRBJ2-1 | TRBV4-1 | TGCGCCAGCAGCCGCCTCTCCGGGACTAGCGGGGAGCTCAGGAATGAGCAGTTCTTC | CASSRLSGTSGELRNEQFF
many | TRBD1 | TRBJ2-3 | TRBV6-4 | TGTGCCAGCAGTGACACAGGGGGCGGCACAGATACGCAGTATTTT | CASSDTGGGTDTQYF
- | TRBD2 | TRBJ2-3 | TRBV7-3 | TGTGCCAGCAGCTTGGGACTAGCCCCTAGCACAGATACGCAGTATTTT | CASSLGLAPSTDTQYF
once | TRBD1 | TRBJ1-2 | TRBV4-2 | TGTGCCAGCAGCCCAACCGGACAGGGTAACTATGGCTACACCTTC | CASSPTGQGNYGYTF
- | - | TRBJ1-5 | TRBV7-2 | TGTGCCAGCAGCTCCTCTCCCGGGACTAGTCAGCCCCAGCATTTT | CASSSSPGTSQPQHF
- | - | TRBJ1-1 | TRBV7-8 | TGTGCCAGCAGCTTATTACGGTTCACTGAAGCTTTCTTT | CASSLLRFTEAFF
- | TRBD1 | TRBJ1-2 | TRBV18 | TGTGCCAGCTCACAGTTTAGGGACAGCCATGGCTACACCTTC | CASSQFRDSHGYTF
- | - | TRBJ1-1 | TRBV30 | TGTGCCTGGAGAGAAGACACGGACCCGACAATGAACACTGAAGCTTTCTTT | CAWREDTDPTMNTEAFF
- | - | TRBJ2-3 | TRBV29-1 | TGCAGCGTTACAGAGTCCACTAGCACAGATACGCAGTATTTT | CSVTESTSTDTQYF
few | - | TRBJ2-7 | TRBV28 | TGTGCCAGCAGTAACGGACAAAGGCCGCCCTCCTACGAGCAGTACTTC | CASSNGQRPPSYEQYF
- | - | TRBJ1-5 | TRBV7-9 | TGTGCCAGCAGCTCGCCCAATCAGCCCCAGCATTTT | CASSSPNQPQHF
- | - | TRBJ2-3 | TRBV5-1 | TGCGCCAGCAGCCGGGCCCAAGGGACGGGTTACACAGATACGCAGTATTTT | CASSRAQGTGYTDTQYF
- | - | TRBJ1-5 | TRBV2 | TGTGCCAGCAGGACGGGACACAGCAATCAGCCCCAGCATTTT | CASRTGHSNQPQHF
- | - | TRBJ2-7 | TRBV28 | TGTGCCAGCACCACCGGGACTCTCTACGAGCAGTACTTC | CASTTGTLYEQYF
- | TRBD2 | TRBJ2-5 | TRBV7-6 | TGTGCCAGCAGCCCCCGTCCCCCTAGCGGGCAAGAGACCCAGTACTTC | CASSPRPPSGQETQYF
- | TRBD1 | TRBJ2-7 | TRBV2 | TGTGCCAGCAGCCAAGAGACAGGGCGCTACGAGCAGTACTTC | CASSQETGRYEQYF
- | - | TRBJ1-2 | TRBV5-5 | TGTGCCAGCAGCTCGGACGGAGGGAGCTATGGCTACACCTTC | CASSSDGGSYGYTF
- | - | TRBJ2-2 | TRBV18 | TGTGCCAGCTCAGGGACGGCTTCGAACACCGGGGAGCTGTTTTTT | CASSGTASNTGELFF
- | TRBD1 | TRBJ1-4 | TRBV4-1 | TGCGCCAGCAGCCAAGATCAGCGCAGGGGGGTCAAACTGTTTTTT | CASSQDQRRGVKLFF
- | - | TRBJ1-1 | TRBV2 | TGTGCCAGCAGTGAGGGCAGTCCCGGGGACACTGAAGCTTTCTTT | CASSEGSPGDTEAFF
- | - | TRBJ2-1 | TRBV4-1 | TGCGCCAGCAGGCCGGACTTCTCTACCTACAATGAGCAGTTCTTC | CASRPDFSTYNEQFF
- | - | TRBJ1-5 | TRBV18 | TGTGCCAGCTCCAAAGACATCTATCAGCCCCAGCATTTT | CASSKDIYQPQHF
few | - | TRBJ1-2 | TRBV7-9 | TGTGCCAGCAGCTCGACTCGCTATGGCTACACCTTC | CASSSTRYGYTF
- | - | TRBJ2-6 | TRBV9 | TGTGCCAGCAGCGATTCTGGGTTCGTCCTGACTTTC | CASSDSGFVLTF
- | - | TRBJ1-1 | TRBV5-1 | TGCGCCAGCAGCTTGACCGGGACATTGAACACTGAAGCTTTCTTT | CASSLTGTLNTEAFF
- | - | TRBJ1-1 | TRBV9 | TGTGCCAGCAACAAACAGGGTCAGGGCACTGAAGCTTTCTTT | CASNKQGQGTEAFF
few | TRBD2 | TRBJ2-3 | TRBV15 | TGTGCCACCGGATCTTCGTTCGGACTAGCGGAGAGCACAGATACGCAGTATTTT | CATGSSFGLAESTDTQYF
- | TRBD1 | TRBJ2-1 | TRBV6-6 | TGTGCCAGCAGTTTTGCGACAGGGCCCGATGAGCAGTTCTTC | CASSFATGPDEQFF
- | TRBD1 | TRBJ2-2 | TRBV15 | TGTGCCACCAGCAGAGTCGGGACAGGGGTAACCGGGGAGCTGTTTTTT | CATSRVGTGVTGELFF
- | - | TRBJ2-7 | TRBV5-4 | TGTGCCAGCAGCATCTACAGGGTCCCCTACGAGCAGCAGTACTTC | CASSIYRVPYEQQYF
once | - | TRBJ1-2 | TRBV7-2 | TGTGCCAGCAGCTTAGCAGACTATGGCTACACCTTC | CASSLADYGYTF
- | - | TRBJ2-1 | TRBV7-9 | TGTGCCAGCAGCCTCCTACGGGGTTCCTACAATGAGCAGTTCTTC | CASSLLRGSYNEQFF
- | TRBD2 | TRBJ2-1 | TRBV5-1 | TGCGCCAGCAGCCCCCAGGCTAGCGGGAGAGGTTATGAGCAGTTCTTC | CASSPQASGRGYEQFF
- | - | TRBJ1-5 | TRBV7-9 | TGTGCCAGCAGCCAAATAGATCAGCCCCAGCATTTT | CASSQIDQPQHF
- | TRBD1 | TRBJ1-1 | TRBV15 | TGTGCCACCAGCGCTCGGGACAGGGTGAACACTGAAGCTTTCTTT | CATSARDRVNTEAFF
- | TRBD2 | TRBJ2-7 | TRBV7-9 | TGTGCCAGCAGCTTACTAGCGGGAGATTACGAGCAGTACTTC | CASSLLAGDYEQYF
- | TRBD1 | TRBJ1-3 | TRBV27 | TGTGCCACCCAGGCGACAGGGGCTGGAAACACCATATATTTT | CATQATGAGNTIYF
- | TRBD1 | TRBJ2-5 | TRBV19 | TGTGCCAGTAGTACCAGGACAGGGGGACTAGGGGCTGAGACCCAGTACTTC | CASSTRTGGLGAETQYF
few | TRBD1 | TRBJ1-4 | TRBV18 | TGTGCCAGCTCACCGGGACAGGGGAGTGAAAAACTGTTTTTT | CASSPGQGSEKLFF
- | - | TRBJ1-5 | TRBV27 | TGTGCCAGCAGTTTGGAAGGGGGGCAGCCCCAGCATTTT | CASSLEGGQPQHF
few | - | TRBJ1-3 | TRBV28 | TGTGCCAGCAGTTCCAATGTCGACGGAAACACCATATATTTT | CASSSNVDGNTIYF
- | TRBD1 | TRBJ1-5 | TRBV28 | TGTGCCAGCAGCCCCAACGCGGGGGACAGCTATAGCAATCAGCCCCAGCATTTT | CASSPNAGDSYSNQPQHF